This T cell receptor (beta chain) was observed in a study of blood T cell repertoires in COVID-19. Whole-study context: COVID-19 samples collected from the United States, Italy and Spain covered acute and convalescent phases. From T cells, B-cell-depleted T cells, or PBMCs came the material, which was cDNA or gDNA.

Original handling: Amplification from reference gene primers served as the basis for estimated nucleated cell counts. Method: immunoSEQ multiplex PCR; TCRdb's copy keeps in-frame clones and lacks some. Clone size and the V and J calls come from that table; the DNA yielded D and trimming. The table includes around 170,000 clones, 75% to 90% detected once. Trimming pared 5 bases from V and 1 base from J, leaving 8 bases between. This CDR3 comprises 14 residues. CDR1 is MDHEN and CDR2 is SYDVKM in the germline V gene. The TCR sequence derives from a woman in her fifties or sixties with acute or convalescent COVID-19. V usage is TRBV28 and J usage is TRBJ2-2, with TRBD1 as a possible D gene (5 bases). Sequenced input: peripheral blood. CDR3 bases: TGTGCCAGCAGTATGACAGAGAACACCGGGGAGCTGTTTTTT. Protein product: CASSMTENTGELFF.